The clone carrying this TCR beta chain has a count of ten or more. Using RNA transcripts as the source, TCR beta CDR3 regions were amplified. HTBI primers were the set used in a first-round RT-PCR of the TCR CDR3. TCRdb recomputed calls from the multiplex PCR reads with MiXCR, one row per CDR3 protein. This table has about 290,000 distinct CDR3 sequences, approximately 12% appearing once. This entry belongs to a study of T cells in Graves' hyperthyroidism and ophthalmopathy. Per the germline V gene, CDR1 is SGHTA and CDR2 is FQGNSA. The V and J ends lost 0 bases and 4 bases respectively, with 9 bases between them. This CDR3 is 14 amino acids long.

Sequencing was performed on blood. This receptor was identified in a woman under 40 with Graves' hyperthyroidism that later progressed to Graves' ophthalmopathy. The gene calls are TRBV7-2 and TRBJ1-2; tentative D call: TRBD1 (6 bases). CDR3 in amino acids: CASSLARTAYGYTF. CDR3 bases: TGTGCCAGCAGCTTAGCCCGGACAGCCTATGGCTACACCTTC.